The rows below give T cell receptor beta chains drawn from one sample of a study of T cells in Graves' hyperthyroidism and ophthalmopathy. TCRdb reprocessed the multiplex PCR reads with MiXCR, giving one entry per CDR3 protein. The sample has over 250,000 distinct CDR3 sequences, around 20% seen once. Specimen: blood. The receptor set was obtained from a man under 40 with Graves' ophthalmopathy. Each CDR3 is given with its conserved first and last residue. A D gene is named only where the DNA matches it firmly. Only part of the rows carry a size: once, few, many, or a class if the clone is expanded.

D gene	clone size	J gene	V gene	CDR3 DNA	CDR3 protein
NA	NA	TRBJ1-5	TRBV11-3	TGTGCCAGCAGCTGGGGGAATTTGGGGCAGCATTTT	CASSWGNLGQHF
NA	NA	TRBJ1-6	TRBV3-1	TGTGCCAGCAGCCCCGCCGGGAAGCTTAATTCACCCCTCCACTTT	CASSPAGKLNSPLHF
TRBD2	once	TRBJ2-1	TRBV20-1	TGCAGTGCTAGAGCGCCTAGCGGGAGAATCGGTAATGAGCAGTTCTTC	CSARAPSGRIGNEQFF
TRBD2	NA	TRBJ2-1	TRBV24-1	TGTGCCACCAGTGATCCAAAAAGCGGGAGGGCCCTCGATGAGCAGTTCTTC	CATSDPKSGRALDEQFF
NA	many	TRBJ2-7	TRBV2	TGTGCCAGCCATCCCACTAGCTACGAGCAGTACTTC	CASHPTSYEQYF
TRBD2	few	TRBJ2-1	TRBV3-1	TGTGCCAGCAGCCAGCCGGGAGGGCCCTCCAATGAGCAGTTCTTC	CASSQPGGPSNEQFF
NA	few	TRBJ2-7	TRBV7-9	TGTGCCAGCAGCTTAGCGTGGCAGACGGAGCAGTACTTC	CASSLAWQTEQYF
TRBD1	few	TRBJ2-1	TRBV7-3	TGTGCCAGCAGCTTATTTGGGACAGGGAGAAACAATGAGCAGTTCTTC	CASSLFGTGRNNEQFF
TRBD2	once	TRBJ2-3	TRBV5-1	TGCGCCAGCAGCTTGGATGCGCCTAGCGGGAGGACAGATACGCAGTATTTT	CASSLDAPSGRTDTQYF
TRBD2	NA	TRBJ2-5	TRBV24-1	TGTGCCACCGGTTCAGCGGGAGTACGAGGAGAGACCCAGTACTTC	CATGSAGVRGETQYF
NA	few	TRBJ1-3	TRBV18	TGTGCCAGCTCACCAGCGAAGGGTTGGTCTGGAAACACCATATATTTT	CASSPAKGWSGNTIYF
TRBD2	many	TRBJ2-1	TRBV20-1	TGCAGTGCTCAGCTAGCGGGAGGGCCAGGTAGTGAGCAGTTCTTC	CSAQLAGGPGSEQFF
NA	NA	TRBJ1-5	TRBV24-1	TGTGCCACCAGTGAAACTGGGGCGGGAAGTCAGCCCCAGCATTTT	CATSETGAGSQPQHF
NA	many	TRBJ1-1	TRBV6-1	TGTGCCAGCAGTCCGCGACTCAGGGCGGGGACTGAAGCTTTCTTT	CASSPRLRAGTEAFF
NA	NA	TRBJ2-1	TRBV29-1	TGCAGCTTCTCGGGGGTTAATGAGCAGTTCTTC	CSFSGVNEQFF
NA	NA	TRBJ1-3	TRBV9	TGTGCCAGCAGCAGTGCCTCTAACTCTGGAAACACCATATATTTT	CASSSASNSGNTIYF
NA	many	TRBJ2-6	TRBV30	TGTGCCTGGAGGGACAGTAGGACAACTGGGGCCAACGTCCTGACTTTC	CAWRDSRTTGANVLTF
NA	few	TRBJ2-5	TRBV12-3/TRBV12-4	TGTGCCAGCAGCGGGGGCCCCGGGACTGGGGGCACCAGGATGGAGACCCAGTACTTC	CASSGGPGTGGTRMETQYF
TRBD1	few	TRBJ2-7	TRBV7-3	TGTGCCAGCAGCCCAACACAGGGGGGCGACGAGCAGTACTTC	CASSPTQGGDEQYF
NA	many	TRBJ2-7	TRBV3-1	TGTGCCAGCAGCCAAGATTCGGGATTCTCAGTGGACGAGCAGTACTTC	CASSQDSGFSVDEQYF
NA	NA	TRBJ2-1	TRBV19	TGTGCCACCTCCTTCGGACAGCAATACAATGAGCAGTTCTTC	CATSFGQQYNEQFF
NA	few	TRBJ2-1	TRBV20-1	TGCAGTGCTCAATTAGCGGCAAGCTCCTACAATGAGCAGTTCTTC	CSAQLAASSYNEQFF
NA	NA	TRBJ1-4	TRBV24-1	TGTGCCACCAGTCAACCCGGGACTCCCCCAGTAGGTGAAAAACTGTTTTTT	CATSQPGTPPVGEKLFF
NA	few	TRBJ2-7	TRBV7-9	TGTGCCAGCAGCTCGGGACAAACTAACTACGAGCAGTACTTC	CASSSGQTNYEQYF
NA	few	TRBJ1-4	TRBV6-1	TGTGCCAGCAGTTCCGGTGGGCTTAATGAAAAACTGTTTTTT	CASSSGGLNEKLFF
TRBD1	many	TRBJ1-2	TRBV28	TGTGCCAGCAGTCCCGACCACGCGAGGGGGCTAGGCTACACCTTC	CASSPDHARGLGYTF
TRBD2	few	TRBJ2-3	TRBV20-1	TGCAGTGCTAGAGAGACGGGGGGTCTTGGGGATACGCAGTATTTT	CSARETGGLGDTQYF
NA	NA	TRBJ2-5	TRBV18	TGTGCCAGCTCACCACATGAGAGATTTGAGACCCAGTACTTC	CASSPHERFETQYF
NA	many	TRBJ2-4	TRBV28	TGTGCCAGCAGTTTACTCGATTCCGATAAAAACATTCAGTACTTC	CASSLLDSDKNIQYF
TRBD1	NA	TRBJ2-7	TRBV27	TGTGCCAGCAGACAGGGGCCCTACGAGCAGTACTTC	CASRQGPYEQYF
TRBD1	NA	TRBJ1-1	TRBV29-1	TGCAGCGTTGGGGGACAGGGGACAGGGGGCCGTATGAACACTGAAGCTTTCTTT	CSVGGQGTGGRMNTEAFF
NA	NA	TRBJ2-1	TRBV19	TGTGCCAGTAAACAGTTCCGTGAAGAGTTCTTC	CASKQFREEFF
NA	NA	TRBJ2-5	TRBV9	TGTGCCAGCAGCGAGGGGGGGCTCGGAGAGACCCAGTACTTC	CASSEGGLGETQYF
NA	many	TRBJ2-3	TRBV2	TGTGCCAGCAGTGACCGGGGGGCGCTTAGCACAGATACGCAGTATTTT	CASSDRGALSTDTQYF
TRBD2	NA	TRBJ2-7	TRBV20-1	TGCAGTGCGAGTCGGGGGACTAGCGGGATCACCTACGAGCAGTACTTC	CSASRGTSGITYEQYF
TRBD2	NA	TRBJ2-5	TRBV11-3	TGTGCCAGCAGCTCACTAGCGGGAAGAGAGACCCAGTACTTC	CASSSLAGRETQYF
NA	NA	TRBJ2-7	TRBV19	TGTGCCAGTAGTATGGGCAGGGAGGCGAACGAGCAGTACTTC	CASSMGREANEQYF
TRBD2	NA	TRBJ2-2	TRBV18	TGTGCCAGCAAGGGACTAGCGGGAGAGTTGACCGGGGAGCTGTTTTTT	CASKGLAGELTGELFF
TRBD2	few	TRBJ2-2	TRBV18	TGTGCCAACGCGGGGGAGACCGGGGAGCTGTTTTTT	CANAGETGELFF